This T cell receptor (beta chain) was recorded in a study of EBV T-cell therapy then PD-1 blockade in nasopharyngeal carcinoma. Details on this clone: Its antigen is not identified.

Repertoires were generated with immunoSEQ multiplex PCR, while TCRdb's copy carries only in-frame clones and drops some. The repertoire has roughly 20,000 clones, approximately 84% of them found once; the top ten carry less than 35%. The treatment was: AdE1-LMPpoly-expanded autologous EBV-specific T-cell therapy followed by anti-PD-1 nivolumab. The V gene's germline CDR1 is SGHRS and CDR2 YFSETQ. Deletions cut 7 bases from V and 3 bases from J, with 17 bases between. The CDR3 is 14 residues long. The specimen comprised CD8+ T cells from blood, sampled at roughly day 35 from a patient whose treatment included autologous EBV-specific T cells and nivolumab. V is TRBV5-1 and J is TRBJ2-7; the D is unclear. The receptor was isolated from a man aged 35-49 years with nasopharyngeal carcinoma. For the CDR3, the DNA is TGCGCCAGCGGATCAAGCAGGCCCTTCTACGAGCAGTACTTC. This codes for CASGSSRPFYEQYF.